The 27 T cell receptor beta chains below were found in one sample sequenced in a study of cytomegalovirus exposure and HLA in healthy donors. The primer mix had 60 Vbeta and 13 Jbeta primers. Here immunoSEQ multiplex PCR was the method, and the copy in TCRdb shows in-frame clones only, minus some. The sample records roughly 200,000 clones, around four fifths being singletons. Sequencing was done on a sample of PBMCs. The source is a boy under 10 years old in good health and CMV-seronegative.

The chain combines TRBV4-2 with TRBJ2-1; maybe TRBD2 (6 bases). V lost 4 bases to trimming and J lost 7 bases, with 14 bases between them. The CDR3 loop spans 14 amino acids. Germline V gives CDR1 LGHNA, CDR2 YNFKEQ. The CDR3 nucleotides are TGTGCCAGCAGCCGCGGGGATTCTGCAAATGAGCAGTTCTTC. This translates into CASSRGDSANEQFF.

V and J are TRBV30 and TRBJ1-2; 7 nucleotides line up with TRBD1. CDR1 and CDR2 from the germline V gene are GTSNPN and SVGIG (reference sequence). Unmatched junction bases numbered 2, after V lost 5 bases and J lost 2 bases. The CDR3 sequence is 12 residues long. The CDR3: CAWEGQNYGYTF. The DNA for the CDR3 is TGTGCCTGGGAGGGACAGAACTATGGCTACACCTTC.

The chain links TRBV10-3 to TRBJ2-3; D is perhaps TRBD1 (6 bases). CDR1 is ENHRY, CDR2 SYGVKD, per germline. V dropped 5 bases and J dropped 2 bases, with 14 bases sitting between them. There are 15 residues in the CDR3. As DNA, the CDR3 is TGTGCCATCAGTTCGTCGACAGGTTACACAGATACGCAGTATTTT. This gives the protein CAISSSTGYTDTQYF.

This clone appeared once. The CDR3 nucleotides read TGTGCCAGTAGTCGGGACAGGGGGCGGACTGAAGCTTTCTTT. It translates to CASSRDRGRTEAFF. The chain combines TRBV19 with TRBJ1-1, with 12 positions matching TRBD1. Germline-derived CDR1 and CDR2 are LNHDA and SQIVND (reference sequence). This CDR3 comprises 14 residues. V trimming: 5 bases; J trimming: 5 bases; junction bases outside the gene matches: 3.

The V call is TRBV10-3, the J call TRBJ2-5, with TRBD2 matching over 10 bases. V dropped 5 bases and J dropped 5; count of bases not matched to a gene: 5. This CDR3 spans 14 amino acids. Germline CDR1 ENHRY, CDR2 SYGVKD. Written as DNA, the CDR3 is TGTGCCATCAGTACTAGCGGGATGGGGGAGACCCAGTACTTC. Residues: CAISTSGMGETQYF.

This chain uses TRBV13 with TRBJ2-3; D possibly corresponds to TRBD2 (6 bases). This CDR3 is built from 15 residues. The V and J ends lost 7 bases and 1 base respectively, with 15 bases between them. CDR1 is PRHDT, CDR2 FYEKMQ, per germline (reference sequence). The CDR3 nucleotides read TGTGCCAGCACCCCGGCCGGGGGTCGCACAGATACGCAGTATTTT. The encoded protein is CASTPAGGRTDTQYF. The full variable domain, in which reference TRBV13 and TRBJ2-3 provide the parts outside the CDR3, is AAGVIQSPRHLIKEKRETATLKCYPIPRHDTVYWYQQGPGQDPQFLISFYEKMQSDKGSIPDRFSAQQFSDYHSELNMSSLELGDSALYFCASTPAGGRTDTQYFGPGTRLTVL.

V and J are TRBV27 and TRBJ2-7; TRBD2 matches 8 bases. Germline CDR1 MNHEY, CDR2 SMNVEV (reference sequence). V gave up 1 base and J gave up 5 bases; unmatched junction bases: 4. The CDR3 contains 14 residues. The CDR3 region has the DNA TGTGCCAGCAGTTTATTTTCGGGAGGGGACGAGCAGTACTTC. This gives the protein CASSLFSGGDEQYF.

The chain is built from TRBV5-1 and TRBJ1-2; no firm D call. The V end lost 1 base, the J end lost 5 bases, and 15 bases lay between the germline ends. The V gene's germline CDR1 is SGHRS and CDR2 YFSETQ. The CDR3 totals 15 residues. The CDR3 here is CASSLSLPSLYGYTF. CDR3 in DNA: TGCGCCAGCAGCTTGTCCCTACCATCCCTTTATGGCTACACCTTC.

The J gene is TRBJ2-5, the V gene TRBV28, with D perhaps TRBD2 (5 bases). Trimming pared 3 bases from V and 1 base from J, leaving 12 bases between. This CDR3 comprises 15 residues. Looked up from germline, CDR1 is MDHEN and CDR2 is SYDVKM. The chain's CDR3 is CASSFGAAPQETQYF. Here the CDR3 DNA reads TGTGCCAGCAGTTTCGGAGCGGCTCCCCAAGAGACCCAGTACTTC.

V gene TRBV9 combines with J gene TRBJ2-1; D gene ambiguous. V shed 2 bases and J shed 1 base, with 13 bases lying between them. The CDR3 consists of 16 residues. The germline V gene encodes CDR1 SGDLS and CDR2 YYNGEE. In DNA form, the CDR3 reads TGTGCCAGCAGCGTTTCCTCATCACTATCCTACAATGAGCAGTTCTTC. Its translation is CASSVSSSLSYNEQFF.

The rearrangement links TRBV19 to TRBJ1-2, with 8 positions matching TRBD1. Looked up from germline, CDR1 is LNHDA and CDR2 is SQIVND (reference sequence). This CDR3 contains 13 residues. V lost 5 bases to trimming and J lost 4 bases; unmatched junction nucleotides: 3. The CDR3 reads CASSLGQGYGYTF. The CDR3 DNA reads TGTGCCAGTAGTCTCGGACAGGGCTATGGCTACACCTTC. Full variable domain (missing parts from reference TRBV19 and TRBJ1-2): DGGITQSPKYLFRKEGQNVTLSCEQNLNHDAMYWYRQDPGQGLRLIYYSQIVNDFQKGDIAEGYSVSREKKESFPLTVTSAQKNPTAFYLCASSLGQGYGYTFGSGTRLTVV.

V gene TRBV27 combines with J gene TRBJ2-3, with 9 positions matching TRBD1. The CDR3 contains 18 residues. V lost 0 bases to trimming and J lost 3 bases; unmatched junction nucleotides: 10. Per germline, CDR1 MNHEY and CDR2 SMNVEV (reference sequence). The CDR3 nucleotides are TGTGCCAGCAGTTTATCAATGAGGGGACAGGGAAGGACAGATACGCAGTATTTT. This encodes CASSLSMRGQGRTDTQYF.

V usage is TRBV23-1 and J usage is TRBJ1-1; no clear D. TRBV23-1 falls under the ORF class, with uncertain function. The ends were cut back, 0 bases at V and 3 bases at J, with 20 bases in the middle. The CDR3 sequence is 18 residues long. CDR3: CASSQSGRRPPGDTEAFF. The CDR3 nucleotides read TGCGCCAGCAGTCAATCGGGTCGCAGGCCGCCGGGAGACACTGAAGCTTTCTTT.

V usage is TRBV11-2 and J usage is TRBJ2-1; a possible D gene is TRBD1 (5 bases). CDR1 and CDR2 (germline): SGHAT, FQNNGV. CDR3 size: 12 residues. V lost 5 bases to trimming and J lost 9 bases, with 11 bases between them. The CDR3 reads CASSHRYGEQFF. The DNA of the CDR3 is TGTGCCAGCAGCCACAGGTACGGTGAGCAGTTCTTC.

The chain links TRBV18 to TRBJ1-2; D remains ambiguous. Germline CDR1 reads KGHSH; CDR2 reads LQKENI. The CDR3 sequence is 12 residues long. V lost 9 bases to trimming and J lost 6 bases, with 14 bases between them. As DNA, the CDR3 is TGTGCCAGTCAGCTACAAGAGGATGGCTACACCTTC. The encoded protein is CASQLQEDGYTF.

The genes are TRBV19 and TRBJ2-7; 8 bases agree with TRBD2. This CDR3 is 14 amino acids long. V lost 5 bases to trimming and J lost 4 bases; unmatched junction nucleotides: 7. Per the germline V gene, CDR1 is LNHDA and CDR2 is SQIVND (reference sequence). CDR3 protein: CASSPRGGTYEQYF. The CDR3 DNA sequence: TGTGCCAGTAGTCCCCGGGGGGGCACGTACGAGCAGTACTTC.

V usage is TRBV2 and J usage is TRBJ1-1, with D uncertain. Trimming took 2 bases from V and 4 from J, leaving 8 bases between them. The V gene's germline CDR1 is SNHLY and CDR2 FYNNEI. The CDR3 loop spans 13 amino acids. Here the CDR3 reads CASSEWASTEAFF. In nucleotides, the CDR3 is TGTGCCAGCAGTGAATGGGCGAGCACTGAAGCTTTCTTT.

Only a few counts were recorded for this clone. The gene calls are TRBV6-5 and TRBJ1-5; TRBD1 matches 7 bases. The CDR3 contains 15 residues. The V gene end was trimmed by 2 bases and the J gene end by 7 bases; junction bases not matched to a gene: 8. Germline assignment: CDR1 MNHEY and CDR2 SVGAGI. The DNA for the CDR3 is TGTGCCAGCAGTTACACCCAAGGGGGCCGGCAGCCCCAGCATTTT. Protein sequence: CASSYTQGGRQPQHF.

This sequence joins TRBV29-1 and TRBJ1-1; D perhaps matches TRBD1 (5 bases). The CDR3 totals 16 residues. In germline, CDR1 is SQVTM, CDR2 ANQGSEA. The V and J ends lost 4 bases and 1 base respectively, with 19 bases between them. In DNA, the CDR3 is TGCAGCGTTGCACATTTGGTCCGGACACCGAACACTGAAGCTTTCTTT. Amino acids: CSVAHLVRTPNTEAFF.

The gene calls are TRBV5-5 and TRBJ2-2; a weak D match, TRBD2 (6 bases). The CDR3 loop spans 16 amino acids. The germline CDR1 and CDR2 sequences are SGHKS and YYEKEE (reference sequence). V was cut by 7 bases and J by 1 base, with 17 bases left in between. This chain's CDR3 is CASRRGAELNTGELFF. CDR3 nucleotides: TGTGCCAGCCGCCGCGGGGCGGAGTTGAACACCGGGGAGCTGTTTTTT.

The chain has TRBV29-1 and TRBJ2-7; no reliable D call. Trimming took 4 bases from V and 5 from J, leaving 6 bases between them. CDR1 and CDR2 from the germline V gene are SQVTM and ANQGSEA. The CDR3 runs 10 residues. This chain's CDR3 is CSVVSNEQYF. The CDR3 bases are TGCAGCGTTGTCTCTAACGAGCAGTACTTC.

The chain has TRBV5-6 and TRBJ2-3; 9 bases fit TRBD2. CDR3 length: 12 residues. Germline-derived CDR1 and CDR2 are SGHDT and YYEEEE. Trimming took 4 bases from V and 9 from J; bases not matched to a gene: 3. The CDR3 spells CASSVSGSTQYF. As DNA, the CDR3 is TGTGCCAGCAGCGTTAGCGGGAGCACGCAGTATTTT.

The count of this clone is one. The chain has TRBV11-2 and TRBJ2-5; possible D gene TRBD1, 5 bases. The germline V gene encodes CDR1 SGHAT and CDR2 FQNNGV. Trimming took off 1 base at V and 6 bases at J, with 12 bases between the two ends. This CDR3 region has 14 residues. For the CDR3, the DNA is TGTGCCAGCAGCTTAGGGTCAGGGCTGCAGACCCAGTACTTC. Its translation is CASSLGSGLQTQYF.

The chain joins TRBV14 to TRBJ1-5; the match to TRBD1 covers 10 bases. Germline CDR1 and CDR2: SGHDN and FVKESK. The CDR3 consists of 13 residues. Trimming removed 4 bases from V and 7 bases from J; junction bases left unmatched: 1. The CDR3 region has the DNA TGTGCCAGCAGCCGGACAGGGGGACAGCCCCAGCATTTT. Amino acids: CASSRTGGQPQHF.

V usage is TRBV9 and J usage is TRBJ2-7; TRBD2 matches at 7 bases. The CDR3 has 15 amino acids. Germline lookup yields CDR1 SGDLS and CDR2 YYNGEE. The V gene end was trimmed by 0 bases and the J gene end by 6 bases; junction bases not matched to a gene: 9. The CDR3 protein is CASSVAPTGGCEQYF. The CDR3 nucleotides read TGTGCCAGCAGCGTAGCTCCGACGGGGGGATGCGAGCAGTACTTC.

The CDR3 here is CASSPRPIWSTEAFF. The CDR3 coding sequence is TGTGCCAGCTCACCACGGCCGATTTGGAGCACTGAAGCTTTCTTT. The chain combines TRBV18 with TRBJ1-1, with D unclear. V shed 1 base and J shed 4 bases, with 13 bases lying between them. The CDR3 spans 15 residues. Germline CDR1 KGHSH, CDR2 LQKENI.

This clone was counted once. The chain employs TRBV30 and TRBJ1-6; perhaps TRBD1 as D (6 bases). V dropped 0 bases and J dropped 3 bases, with 12 bases sitting between them. Germline V gives CDR1 GTSNPN, CDR2 SVGIG (reference sequence). The CDR3 runs to 16 residues. CDR3 coding DNA: TGTGCCTGGAGTGTGGGAGGGGGTTTCTATAATTCACCCCTCCACTTT. Protein sequence: CAWSVGGGFYNSPLHF.